The 13 T cell receptor beta chains given below trace back to one sample, sequenced in a study of regulatory T cells in long-lasting Graves disease. Library construction for TCR beta used iRepertoire HTBI primers and Arm-PCR of CDR3 regions. TCRdb reprocessed the multiplex PCR reads via MiXCR and lists one record per CDR3 protein. The sample has a few hundred thousand distinct CDR3 sequences, approximately 23% seen once. The time point was: persistent/refractory GD, antithyroid drugs over 5 years with positive TRAb. The TCR library was made from RNA extracted from PBMCs. Sequencing used peripheral blood mononuclear cells (PBMCs), obtained when the disease was refractory, from a patient treated with antithyroid drugs. Receptors were obtained from a female donor with Graves disease.

The V gene is TRBV9, the J gene TRBJ2-7; D perhaps matches TRBD2 (7 bases). The germline V gene encodes CDR1 SGDLS and CDR2 YYNGEE. V lost 2 bases to trimming and J lost 2 bases, with 14 bases between them. This CDR3 is 15 amino acids long. CDR3 residues: CASSVRGEGAYEQYF. The CDR3 DNA sequence: TGTGCCAGCAGCGTTCGAGGGGAGGGGGCCTACGAGCAGTACTTC.

This clonotype was seen at least ten times. This rearrangement joins TRBV11-3 to TRBJ1-2; D is undetermined. V lost 1 base and J lost 7, with 10 bases in between. The CDR3 is made up of 13 amino acids. Per the germline V gene, CDR1 is SGHNT and CDR2 is YENEEA. In DNA form, the CDR3 reads TGTGCCAGCAGCTTAGTAGATACCAGTGGCTACACCTTC. Its protein is CASSLVDTSGYTF. The entire variable domain, with the rest obtained from reference TRBV11-3 and TRBJ1-2, is as follows: EAGVVQSPRYKIIEKKQPVAFWCNPISGHNTLYWYLQNLGQGPELLIRYENEEAVDDSQLPKDRFSAERLKGVDSTLKIQPAELGDSAVYLCASSLVDTSGYTFGSGTRLTVV.

This clonotype was seen ten or more times. This chain uses TRBV28 with TRBJ1-2, with D perhaps TRBD1 (5 bases). V lost 7 bases and J lost 3, with 18 bases in between. This CDR3 region has 15 residues. The V gene's germline CDR1 is MDHEN and CDR2 SYDVKM. The CDR3 DNA is TGTGCCAGCATCCCCTCGGGGGGAAGGGACTATGGCTACACCTTC. It yields the protein CASIPSGGRDYGYTF.

In this sample, this clonotype turned up a few times. The V gene is TRBV20-1, the J gene TRBJ2-7, with D possibly being TRBD1 or TRBD2 (7 bases each). Germline V gene sequence: CDR1 DFQATT, CDR2 SNEGSKA (reference sequence). CDR3 size: 15 residues. The germline V and J ends were trimmed by 5 bases and 1 base, with 18 bases remaining between them. This CDR3 reads CSARGGGQPSYEQYF. The CDR3 bases are TGCAGTGCTCGGGGAGGGGGACAGCCTTCCTACGAGCAGTACTTC.

This clonotype occurred many times. One end of the junction varies from germline; a read error may be responsible. V usage is TRBV6-1 and J usage is TRBJ1-2, with D perhaps TRBD1 (5 bases). Per the germline V gene, CDR1 is MNHNS and CDR2 is SASEGT. CDR3 length: 13 amino acids. The CDR3 spells CASREGRDYGYTF. The CDR3 nucleotides are TGTGCCAGCCGTGAGGGGAGAGACTATGGCTACACCTTC.

The chain recombines TRBV19 with TRBJ2-3; TRBD1 matches at 7 bases. The trim removed 0 bases at V and 2 bases at J, leaving 2 bases unmatched. Germline assignment: CDR1 LNHDA and CDR2 SQIVND (reference sequence). CDR3 length: 15 amino acids. The DNA for the CDR3 is TGTGCCAGTAGTATAGAACAGGGGCCCACAGATACGCAGTATTTT. It specifies CASSIEQGPTDTQYF.

A note on this clonotype: The final CDR3 position lacks the conserved phenylalanine or tryptophan, pointing to a likely read error. V usage is TRBV2 and J usage is TRBJ1-1, with TRBD1 matching over 9 bases. The CDR3 is 16 residues long. CDR1 is SNHLY and CDR2 is FYNNEI in the germline V gene. Losses at the gene ends were 6 bases for V and 11 bases for J; bases not matched to a gene: 19. CDR3 sequence: CASSSRTGASIGGAFS. The DNA for the CDR3 is TGTGCCAGCAGCTCCAGGACAGGGGCGTCGATCGGGGGGGCTTTCTCT.

This clonotype occurred a few times. The genes are TRBV12-3 or TRBV12-4 and TRBJ2-3; D not resolved. V lost 6 bases and J 0 bases, leaving 7 bases between the germline ends. This CDR3 spans 13 amino acids. CDR3 residues: CASRKESTDTQYF. The CDR3 DNA is TGTGCCAGCAGAAAGGAGAGCACAGATACGCAGTATTTT.

This clonotype was seen repeatedly, ten times or more. The rearrangement joins TRBV12-3 or TRBV12-4 to TRBJ1-4; D might be TRBD1 (5 bases). Trimming removed 10 bases at V and 8 bases at J, with 20 bases between. This CDR3 has 14 amino acids. The DNA for the CDR3 is TGTGCCACAGGAAAAGGCAGGGAGGGAGAAAAACTGTTTTTT. Translated, it gives CATGKGREGEKLFF.

This clonotype was seen ten or more times. The chain is built from TRBV6-1 and TRBJ1-2, with D tentatively TRBD1 (5 bases). V lost 5 bases and J lost 5, with 15 bases in between. CDR3 size: 14 residues. CDR1 and CDR2 from the germline V gene are MNHNS and SASEGT. CDR3 amino acids: CASSPEGFLYGYTF. In DNA, the CDR3 is TGTGCCAGCAGTCCTGAGGGGTTTCTTTATGGCTACACCTTC.

This sequence joins TRBV6-5 and TRBJ1-5; no firm D call. The CDR3 extends over 13 amino acids. V lost 2 bases and J lost 4, with 6 bases in between. CDR1 is MNHEY and CDR2 is SVGAGI in the germline V gene. The CDR3 spells CASSYAKNQPQHF. The CDR3 DNA follows: TGTGCCAGCAGTTACGCCAAAAATCAGCCCCAGCATTTT.

The rearrangement links TRBV7-9 to TRBJ2-5; D remains ambiguous. V gave up 4 bases and J gave up 2 bases, with 11 bases separating them. The CDR3 has 14 amino acids. Looked up from germline, CDR1 is SEHNR and CDR2 is FQNEAQ (reference sequence). CDR3 sequence reads: CASSWAGDQETQYF. The CDR3 bases are TGTGCCAGCAGCTGGGCCGGAGATCAAGAGACCCAGTACTTC.

This clonotype showed up just a few times. CDR3 in DNA: TGTGCCAGTAGTACAACAGGCACAACTAATGAAAAACTGTTTTTT. Translation: CASSTTGTTNEKLFF. V usage is TRBV19 and J usage is TRBJ1-4; TRBD1 is a possible D gene (5 bases). The germline V and J ends were trimmed by 4 bases and 0 bases, with 9 bases remaining between them. This CDR3 is built from 15 residues. Germline CDR1 is LNHDA and CDR2 is SQIVND (reference sequence).